This record concerns one TCR beta chain sequence. Antigen specificity is unknown. The data are from a study of CD8 T cells in ankylosing spondylitis. The germline V gene has CDR1 SNHLY and CDR2 FYNNEI. Between the trimmed V and J ends, which lost 10 bases and 2 bases, there was a span of 11 bases. The CDR3 has 12 amino acids. The study's findings and limits: Eight highly homologous variants made up a TCR beta motif, and this motif appeared characteristic of ankylosing spondylitis blood. In reactive arthritis synovial fluid and blood, some motif variants had been reported before.

TCRdb redid the calling of the 5' RACE reads with MiXCR, one entry per CDR3 protein. The data contain around 440,000 distinct CDR3 sequences, about 15% of them singletons. The chain links TRBV2 to TRBJ1-1; maybe TRBD1 (5 bases). The receptor comes from a male donor with ankylosing spondylitis. Input material: blood, either unsorted or a sorted T cell fraction (not recorded which). DNA for the CDR3: TGTGCCAACTCTCAGGGAAACACTGAAGCTTTCTTT. It codes for CANSQGNTEAFF.